One sample yielded the 13 T cell receptor beta chains listed below, sequenced in a study of blood T cell repertoires in COVID-19. The table came from immunoSEQ multiplex PCR; TCRdb's copy has only in-frame clones and leaves some out. Among fewer than 80,000 clones listed, 70% to 90% were seen once. The material sequenced was peripheral blood. The source of these receptors is a man aged 80 or over with COVID-19, enrolled during active disease.

This chain links TRBV24-1 with TRBJ1-3; TRBD1 is a possible D gene (6 bases). Germline loops: CDR1 KGHDR, CDR2 SFDVKD. The CDR3 runs to 16 residues. V lost 9 bases and J lost 0, with 17 bases in between. The CDR3 region has the DNA TGTGCCACCCCAGTGGGGGCCTTGAGCTCTGGAAACACCATATATTTT. Translation gives CATPVGALSSGNTIYF.

The V gene is TRBV7-2, the J gene TRBJ2-2; tentatively, D is TRBD2 (6 bases). Germline V CDR1 and CDR2: SGHTA, FQGNSA. Trimming shortened V by 0 bases and J by 5 bases, and 7 bases separated the two germline ends. The CDR3 is 14 amino acids. The CDR3 spells CASSLAGGTGELFF. The DNA for the CDR3 is TGTGCCAGCAGCTTAGCGGGGGGTACCGGGGAGCTGTTTTTT. Full variable domain (remainder filled in from reference TRBV7-2 and TRBJ2-2): GAGVSQSPSNKVTEKGKDVELRCDPISGHTALYWYRQSLGQGLEFLIYFQGNSAPDKSGLPSDRFSAERTGGSVSTLTIQRTQQEDSAVYLCASSLAGGTGELFFGEGSRLTVL.

This rearrangement joins TRBV19 to TRBJ1-5; a weak D match, TRBD1 (6 bases). Trimming shortened V by 5 bases and J by 7 bases, and 15 bases separated the two germline ends. CDR1 and CDR2 from the germline V gene are LNHDA and SQIVND (reference sequence). The CDR3 runs to 14 residues. The CDR3 DNA follows: TGTGCCAGTAGTCCTCAGGGGAGTGTCCAGCCCCAGCATTTT. Protein sequence: CASSPQGSVQPQHF. Variable domain in full (rest from reference TRBV19 and TRBJ1-5): DGGITQSPKYLFRKEGQNVTLSCEQNLNHDAMYWYRQDPGQGLRLIYYSQIVNDFQKGDIAEGYSVSREKKESFPLTVTSAQKNPTAFYLCASSPQGSVQPQHFGDGTRLSIL.

The J gene is TRBJ2-1, the V gene TRBV6-5; TRBD1 agrees at 11 bases. The CDR3 consists of 14 residues. Germline V lookup: CDR1 MNHEY, CDR2 SVGAGI. The V and J ends lost 5 bases and 7 bases, in that order; junction bases with no gene match: 4. The CDR3 DNA reads TGTGCCAGCAGTACGGGACAGGGGGGGAATGAGCAGTTCTTC. This translates into CASSTGQGGNEQFF.

This clone was detected only a few times. This sequence joins TRBV9 and TRBJ1-3; D ambiguous. The CDR3 runs 14 residues. Germline V CDR1 and CDR2: SGDLS, YYNGEE. V lost 4 bases and J lost 4, with 12 bases in between. CDR3 loop: CASSPGEGGNTIYF. DNA of the CDR3: TGTGCCAGCAGCCCCGGAGAAGGAGGAAACACCATATATTTT.

The chain joins TRBV2 to TRBJ1-2; D uncertain. CDR3 length equals 13 residues. The V end was cut by 3 bases, the J end by 3 bases, with 8 bases between. CDR1 and CDR2 (germline): SNHLY, FYNNEI. The CDR3 loop is CASSDWPDYGYTF. Here the CDR3 DNA reads TGTGCCAGCAGTGACTGGCCCGACTATGGCTACACCTTC.

CDR3 sequence: CASSGVNYGYTF. CDR3 bases: TGTGCCAGCAGCGGAGTTAACTATGGCTACACCTTC. The chain employs TRBV7-9 and TRBJ1-2; the D is unclear. This CDR3 region has 12 residues. CDR1 SEHNR and CDR2 FQNEAQ come from the germline V gene (reference sequence). With 5 bases removed from V and 1 base from J, the gap between germline ends came to 5 bases.

J is TRBJ2-1 and V is TRBV5-4; maybe TRBD1 (6 bases). Per germline, CDR1 SGHNT and CDR2 YYREEE (reference sequence). The CDR3 totals 15 residues. The V end was cut by 0 bases, the J end by 3 bases, with 10 bases between. The CDR3 DNA reads TGTGCCAGCAGCTTGGTGTCGGACAGCTACAATGAGCAGTTCTTC. Translated: CASSLVSDSYNEQFF. Supplemented by reference TRBV5-4 and TRBJ2-1, the full variable domain reads ETGVTQSPTHLIKTRGQQVTLRCSSQSGHNTVSWYQQALGQGPQFIFQYYREEENGRGNFPPRFSGLQFPNYSSELNVNALELDDSALYLCASSLVSDSYNEQFFGPGTRLTVL.

In this sample, this clone turned up a few times. The chain is built from TRBV7-2 and TRBJ1-1; D remains unclear. From germline, CDR1 is SGHTA and CDR2 FQGNSA. The CDR3 length is 14 residues. Trimming removed 8 bases at V and 1 base at J, with 14 bases between. The CDR3 region has the DNA TGTGCCAGCGGCCCACGGCCGGGGAACACTGAAGCTTTCTTT. Translated, it gives CASGPRPGNTEAFF.

A word on this clone: Other DNA variants within this sample encode the same CDR3. The CDR3 bases are TGTGCCAGCAGCCCCGGGAATTCACCCCTCCACTTT. It is translated as CASSPGNSPLHF. The chain recombines TRBV3-1 (or the pseudogene TRBV3-2) with TRBJ1-6; D is unclear. The germline V and J ends were trimmed by 4 bases and 7 bases, with 5 bases remaining between them. Germline CDR1 LGHDT, CDR2 YNNKEL (reference sequence). CDR3 length equals 12 residues.

This chain connects TRBV19 to TRBJ1-1, with 7 bases that match TRBD1. CDR3 length: 13 residues. The ends lost 6 bases at V and 11 bases at J; junction bases unmatched: 12. In germline, CDR1 is LNHDA, CDR2 SQIVND (reference sequence). The DNA of the CDR3 is TGTGCCAGTAGACCTCGCGGGGCAGGGGGTGCTTTCTTT. It specifies CASRPRGAGGAFF.

This chain joins TRBV5-1 and TRBJ2-2, with a tentative D call TRBD1 (6 bases). Germline lookup yields CDR1 SGHRS and CDR2 YFSETQ. This CDR3 has 15 residues. Trimming removed 7 bases from V and 0 bases from J, with 13 bases in between. The CDR3 coding sequence is TGCGCCAGCCGTGAGGGACATACGAACACCGGGGAGCTGTTTTTT. It encodes CASREGHTNTGELFF.

This clone came up a few times. The chain employs TRBV4-1 and TRBJ2-3; a weak D match, TRBD1 (6 bases). The CDR3 runs to 15 residues. Germline values: CDR1 MGHRA, CDR2 YSYEKL. V shed 4 bases and J shed 1 base, with 12 bases lying between them. The CDR3 is CASSRGGQRTDTQYF. CDR3 in DNA: TGCGCCAGCAGCCGAGGCGGACAGCGCACAGATACGCAGTATTTT.